These T cell receptor beta chains were read from a single sample in a study of graft-versus-host responses after intestinal transplantation. The table came from immunoSEQ multiplex PCR; TCRdb's copy has only in-frame clones and leaves some out. Of tens of thousands of clones listed, 85% to 95% are singletons. These receptors have no identified antigens. The specimen comprised unstimulated CD8+ T cells sorted from spleen or lymph node cells, sampled before intestinal transplant. The receptors were sampled from a human donor who received an intestinal transplant. CDR3s include the opening cysteine and the closing phenylalanine or tryptophan. Each record gives: J gene, V gene, CDR3 protein.

>TRBJ2-1|TRBV16
CASSQSVGSYNEQFF
>TRBJ1-1|TRBV2
CASSPDRGTEAFF
>TRBJ2-1|TRBV9
CASSQSGSAYNEQFF
>TRBJ2-1|TRBV28
CASSSRTSAYNEQFF
>TRBJ2-1|TRBV6-7
CASSYSLMRRSYNEQFF
>TRBJ2-4|TRBV7-9
CASSLYRDPQYF
>TRBJ2-5|TRBV4-2
CASSHTPGLGETQYF
>TRBJ1-5|TRBV2
CASSHGASNQPQHF
>TRBJ2-5|TRBV6-1
CASSVGLAMETQYF
>TRBJ1-2|TRBV7-9
CASSFSRTEYYGYTF
>TRBJ2-3|TRBV6-6
CASSYSIGDRPQYF
>TRBJ1-1|TRBV5-1
CASSSTGDTEAFF
>TRBJ1-2|TRBV4-2
CASSRVGDGYGYTF
>TRBJ2-3|TRBV28
CASTLNRAVTDTQYF
>TRBJ1-6|TRBV25-1
CASSDRAMNSPLHF
>TRBJ2-1|TRBV5-1
CASTPSSYNEQFF
>TRBJ2-1|TRBV7-9
CASSHSGRAYNEQFF
>TRBJ1-4|TRBV25-1
CASSAPMDRGSEKLFF
>TRBJ1-1|TRBV6-1
CASEPTVWTEAFF
>TRBJ2-7|TRBV9
CASSETPSSYEQYF
>TRBJ2-1|TRBV2
CASSSWEQTYNEQFF
>TRBJ2-3|TRBV7-3
CASSHSGGTADTQYF
>TRBJ1-2|TRBV5-8
CASSFPGQAYGYTF
>TRBJ1-2|TRBV29-1
CSVEEVLGAPNYGYTF
>TRBJ2-1|TRBV15
CATSSGLAGDNEQFF
>TRBJ2-1|TRBV5-8
CASSPGTEPYNEQFF
>TRBJ1-1|TRBV5-1
CASSLDPVGAEAFF
>TRBJ2-1|TRBV6-6
CASRPQRVSSYNEQFF
>TRBJ1-1|TRBV5-1
CASSSLGGWGNTEAFF
>TRBJ1-2|TRBV29-1
CSASGQVNYGYTF
>TRBJ2-3|TRBV27
CASSSPRESGTDTQYF
>TRBJ1-2|TRBV6-5
CASSYAGQGVYGYTF
>TRBJ1-2|TRBV27
CASSPPGQGGGYTF
>TRBJ2-1|TRBV21-1
CASSLRGRAGNEQFF
>TRBJ2-7|TRBV7-7
CASSLEFREGRIWVYEQYF
>TRBJ1-1|TRBV7-6
CASSLGGEATEAFF
>TRBJ2-1|TRBV10-1
CASSPYRLAGGPSSYNEQFF
>TRBJ1-2|TRBV12-5
CASGLDRGRGYTF
>TRBJ1-2|TRBV18
CASSPDRVKVYTF
>TRBJ2-5|TRBV27
CASSPVAGGGETQYF
>TRBJ1-2|TRBV11-2
CASSSPGPELFYTF
>TRBJ2-2|TRBV7-9
CASTSEGGELFF
>TRBJ2-5|TRBV28
CASSSSHQSGRETQYF
>TRBJ2-7|TRBV6-5
CASSVLGGEQYF
>TRBJ1-1|TRBV29-1
CSVATGSNTEAFF
>TRBJ2-3|TRBV9
CASTLTHYSADTQYF